The 32 T cell receptor beta chains given below trace back to one sample, sequenced in a study of blood T cell repertoires in COVID-19. Sequencing used immunoSEQ multiplex PCR; TCRdb keeps in-frame clones, though not all of them. Of some 80,000 clones listed, roughly 92% are singletons. The sequencing input was peripheral blood. The receptors were sampled from a man between 45 and 60 years old with COVID-19, enrolled during active disease.

The rearrangement joins TRBV24-1 to TRBJ1-2; maybe TRBD1 (5 bases). Germline V CDR1 and CDR2: KGHDR, SFDVKD. The CDR3 covers 12 residues. Trimming cost V 1 base and J 9 bases, with 8 bases left between them. The CDR3 sequence is CATSDFTDSYTF. The CDR3 coding sequence is TGTGCCACCAGTGATTTCACGGACAGCTACACCTTC.

The rearrangement links TRBV9 to TRBJ2-7, with TRBD2 as a possible D gene (7 bases). This CDR3 contains 14 residues. Between the trimmed V and J ends, which lost 2 bases and 3 bases, there was a span of 12 bases. Germline V gene lookup returns CDR1 SGDLS and CDR2 YYNGEE. This CDR3 is CASSVGASGYEQYF. CDR3 in DNA: TGTGCCAGCAGCGTGGGGGCTAGCGGCTACGAGCAGTACTTC.

J is TRBJ2-5 and V is TRBV9, with D perhaps TRBD2 (6 bases). The CDR3 contains 16 residues. Trimming stripped 0 bases from V and 5 bases from J, with 17 bases between. Looked up from germline, CDR1 is SGDLS and CDR2 is YYNGEE. CDR3 region: CASSVGPSGVMETQYF. DNA of the CDR3: TGTGCCAGCAGCGTAGGTCCCTCGGGGGTGATGGAGACCCAGTACTTC.

The rearrangement joins TRBV7-2 to TRBJ2-5; D might be TRBD2 (6 bases). The CDR3 length is 14 residues. CDR1 and CDR2 from the germline V gene are SGHTA and FQGNSA. V was cut by 5 bases and J by 4 bases, with 14 bases left in between. The DNA for the CDR3 is TGTGCCAGCAGCACGCAATTGGGGGGAGAGACCCAGTACTTC. This translates into CASSTQLGGETQYF.

This sequence joins TRBV19 and TRBJ2-3; D uncertain. The V gene lost 3 bases and the J gene lost 4 bases, with 5 bases spanning the gap. Per germline, CDR1 LNHDA and CDR2 SQIVND (reference sequence). CDR3 length: 12 amino acids. The CDR3 bases are TGTGCCAGTAGTATGTCGTCAGATACGCAGTATTTT. Amino acids: CASSMSSDTQYF.

This chain links TRBV7-9 with TRBJ2-7; 9 positions agree with TRBD1. CDR1 and CDR2 from the germline V gene are SEHNR and FQNEAQ (reference sequence). CDR3 length: 14 amino acids. The V segment lost 5 bases and the J segment 2 bases; nucleotides outside the gene matches: 4. DNA for the CDR3: TGTGCCAGCAGCGGGGACAGGGACCCCTACGAGCAGTACTTC. Encoded protein: CASSGDRDPYEQYF.

V usage is TRBV24-1 and J usage is TRBJ2-2; weak D call: TRBD1 (6 bases). The V gene's germline CDR1 is KGHDR and CDR2 SFDVKD. This CDR3 region has 18 residues. The V end was cut by 0 bases, the J end by 5 bases, with 18 bases between. The CDR3 DNA reads as TGTGCCACCAGTGATTTGCCTCCGGGACACACTGGGACCGGGGAGCTGTTTTTT. Amino acid sequence: CATSDLPPGHTGTGELFF.

This clone appeared a single time. The gene calls are TRBV9 and TRBJ2-5, with TRBD2 matching over 8 bases. Trimming took 5 bases from V and 5 from J; bases not matched to a gene: 5. Germline CDR1 is SGDLS and CDR2 is YYNGEE. The CDR3 sequence is 13 residues long. DNA of the CDR3: TGTGCCAGCAGTGGGCGGGGGGACGAGACCCAGTACTTC. Its protein is CASSGRGDETQYF. Complete variable domain (other parts from reference TRBV9 and TRBJ2-5): DSGVTQTPKHLITATGQRVTLRCSPRSGDLSVYWYQQSLDQGLQFLIQYYNGEERAKGNILERFSAQQFPDLHSELNLSSLELGDSALYFCASSGRGDETQYFGPGTRLLVL.

The rearrangement links TRBV20-1 to TRBJ1-5, with a weak D call TRBD1 (6 bases). The CDR3 consists of 13 residues. V was pared by 3 bases and J by 7 bases, with 13 bases between. The V gene's germline CDR1 is DFQATT and CDR2 SNEGSKA (reference sequence). The CDR3 coding sequence is TGCAGTGCTAGTTCAGGGGCGGGCCAGCCCCAGCATTTT. This encodes CSASSGAGQPQHF.

The chain employs TRBV6-6 and TRBJ2-5; a possible D gene is TRBD2 (6 bases). Trimming pared 8 bases from V and 1 base from J, leaving 11 bases between. The CDR3 loop spans 13 amino acids. Germline CDR1 MNHNY, CDR2 SVGAGI (reference sequence). The CDR3 bases are TGTGCCAGCTCTCGCGGGACCCAAGAGACCCAGTACTTC. Its protein product is CASSRGTQETQYF.

The rearrangement uses TRBV6-6 and TRBJ2-3; TRBD1 is a possible D gene (5 bases). The germline CDR1 and CDR2 sequences are MNHNY and SVGAGI (reference sequence). This CDR3 contains 15 residues. The germline V and J ends were trimmed by 0 bases and 2 bases, with 9 bases remaining between them. This CDR3 reads CASSYSGRVTDTQYF. CDR3 DNA: TGTGCCAGCAGTTACTCCGGCAGGGTCACAGATACGCAGTATTTT.

Only one count was recorded for this clone. CDR3 bases: TGCGCCAGCAGCCATCTAGCGACAGATACGCAGTATTTT. Translation gives CASSHLATDTQYF. The rearrangement joins TRBV4-1 to TRBJ2-3, with a weak D call TRBD2 (6 bases). V shed 3 bases and J shed 3 bases, with 7 bases lying between them. The CDR3 totals 13 residues. The germline gives CDR1 MGHRA, CDR2 YSYEKL.

This chain joins TRBV28 and TRBJ1-3; TRBD1 matches 12 bases. Trimming removed 4 bases from V and 3 bases from J; junction bases left unmatched: 7. The CDR3 is 17 residues long. The germline gives CDR1 MDHEN, CDR2 SYDVKM. CDR3 sequence: CASSSPGTGGFGNTIYF. CDR3 sequence (DNA): TGTGCCAGCAGTTCCCCCGGGACAGGGGGCTTTGGAAACACCATATATTTT.

The gene calls are TRBV9 and TRBJ2-3; D is possibly TRBD1 (6 bases). The CDR3 runs to 17 residues. Germline CDR1 reads SGDLS; CDR2 reads YYNGEE. V lost 4 bases and J lost 6, with 24 bases in between. CDR3 nucleotide sequence: TGTGCCAGCAGCCTTAGCCGCCGGACAGCCGAGTTGGATACGCAGTATTTT. Amino acids: CASSLSRRTAELDTQYF.

The genes are TRBV5-1 and TRBJ2-1, with D unclear. This CDR3 comprises 13 residues. The germline V gene has CDR1 SGHRS and CDR2 YFSETQ. The germline V and J ends were trimmed by 3 bases and 7 bases, with 11 bases remaining between them. CDR3 sequence reads: CASSSQYSNEQFF. For the CDR3, the DNA is TGCGCCAGCAGCTCCCAATACAGTAATGAGCAGTTCTTC.

The gene calls are TRBV11-2 and TRBJ2-5; D might be TRBD2 (7 bases). This CDR3 is 13 amino acids long. Germline loops: CDR1 SGHAT, CDR2 FQNNGV. The germline V and J ends were trimmed by 2 bases and 7 bases, with 11 bases remaining between them. CDR3 nucleotides: TGTGCCAGCAGCTTAATTAGGGGGGGGACCCAGTACTTC. Amino acids: CASSLIRGGTQYF.

Only one count was recorded for this clone. This sequence joins TRBV15 and TRBJ2-3; D is perhaps TRBD2 (6 bases). V was trimmed by 0 bases and J by 1 base, leaving 26 bases between them. The germline V gene has CDR1 LNHNV and CDR2 YYDKDF (reference sequence). The CDR3 is made up of 21 amino acids. CDR3 residues: CATSRDLPTRWRAEGTDTQYF. In nucleotides, the CDR3 is TGTGCCACCAGCAGAGATCTCCCCACGAGGTGGAGGGCTGAGGGCACAGATACGCAGTATTTT.

The rearrangement links TRBV6-6 to TRBJ2-1; perhaps TRBD2 as D (6 bases). V gave up 5 bases and J gave up 2 bases, with 13 bases separating them. Germline V CDR1 and CDR2: MNHNY, SVGAGI (reference sequence). The CDR3 consists of 15 residues. CDR3 coding DNA: TGTGCCAGCAGTCAAGGGCTAGCGCCCTACAATGAGCAGTTCTTC. This encodes CASSQGLAPYNEQFF.

This clone has only a few counts. The DNA of the CDR3 is TGTGCCAGCAGCTTGGTACAGAGTAATGAGCAGTTCTTC. It is translated as CASSLVQSNEQFF. The genes are TRBV5-4 and TRBJ2-1; no definite D call. V dropped 0 bases and J dropped 7 bases, with 8 bases sitting between them. CDR3 length equals 13 residues. Germline assignment: CDR1 SGHNT and CDR2 YYREEE (reference sequence).

The chain links TRBV28 to TRBJ2-1; 7 bases fit TRBD2. Germline trimming cut 7 bases from V and 7 bases from J; bases unmatched to any gene: 7. The CDR3 has 13 residues. CDR1 MDHEN and CDR2 SYDVKM come from the germline V gene. Here the CDR3 reads CASTGSGKNEQFF. DNA of the CDR3: TGTGCCAGCACGGGGAGCGGGAAGAATGAGCAGTTCTTC.

The CDR3 nucleotides are TGTGCCAGCAGCTTAGCGGGAGCTGCCAATGAGCAGTTCTTC. Protein product: CASSLAGAANEQFF. This sequence joins TRBV11-3 and TRBJ2-1, with D tentatively TRBD2 (6 bases). The V end lost 1 base, the J end lost 6 bases, and 10 bases lay between the germline ends. Germline V gives CDR1 SGHNT, CDR2 YENEEA. The CDR3 is 14 residues long.

The V and J genes are TRBV19 and TRBJ1-2; no clear D. V was shortened by 3 bases and J by 5 bases, with 10 bases between the two germline ends. Germline V gives CDR1 LNHDA, CDR2 SQIVND (reference sequence). The CDR3 totals 13 residues. In nucleotides, the CDR3 is TGTGCCAGTAGTATCCTTCTCCCTTATGGCTACACCTTC. This codes for CASSILLPYGYTF.

The rearrangement uses TRBV7-3 and TRBJ1-1; no clear D. V dropped 0 bases and J dropped 3 bases, with 14 bases sitting between them. Per germline, CDR1 SGHTA and CDR2 FQGTGA. The CDR3 spans 16 residues. CDR3 amino acids: CASSLTSTGAHTEAFF. For the CDR3, the DNA is TGTGCCAGCAGCTTAACGTCAACTGGAGCGCACACTGAAGCTTTCTTT.

The V and J genes are TRBV27 and TRBJ2-1, with D perhaps matching TRBD1 (8 bases). V gave up 2 bases and J gave up 0 bases, with 17 bases separating them. Germline V gene lookup returns CDR1 MNHEY and CDR2 SMNVEV (reference sequence). The CDR3 is made up of 18 amino acids. The CDR3 region is CASSLEGQGGSSYNEQFF. CDR3 in DNA: TGTGCCAGCAGTTTAGAAGGACAGGGAGGGAGCTCCTACAATGAGCAGTTCTTC.

The V gene is TRBV9, the J gene TRBJ2-7; 9 nucleotides match TRBD2. The CDR3 is 15 residues long. CDR1 is SGDLS and CDR2 is YYNGEE in the germline V gene. V lost 4 bases, J lost 2 bases, and 7 bases stayed unmatched. Here the CDR3 DNA reads TGTGCCAGCAGCCCCAGGGCTAGCGGGGCCTACGAGCAGTACTTC. The encoded protein is CASSPRASGAYEQYF.

CDR3 region: CASAATGELFF. The CDR3, as DNA: TGTGCCAGCGCCGCGACCGGGGAGCTGTTTTTT. The chain recombines TRBV4-2 with TRBJ2-2; D gene uncertain. Germline V lookup: CDR1 LGHNA, CDR2 YNFKEQ. This CDR3 is built from 11 residues. Deletions cut 8 bases from V and 5 bases from J, with 6 bases between.

This chain connects TRBV30 to TRBJ1-2; possible D gene TRBD1, 5 bases. The germline CDR1 and CDR2 sequences are GTSNPN and SVGIG (reference sequence). The CDR3 loop spans 17 amino acids. V was clipped by 2 bases and J by 0 bases, with 19 bases between them. The CDR3 region is CAWSPHLGTPSNYGYTF. CDR3 sequence (DNA): TGTGCCTGGAGTCCGCATCTCGGGACTCCCTCTAACTATGGCTACACCTTC.

This sequence joins TRBV5-6 and TRBJ2-7; TRBD2 might be the D (6 bases). This CDR3 has 14 amino acids. Trimming took 4 bases from V and 3 from J, leaving 14 bases between them. Germline-derived CDR1 and CDR2 are SGHDT and YYEEEE. The CDR3 DNA follows: TGTGCCAGCAGCCGAGAGACTAGGGGCTACGAGCAGTACGTC. Translation gives CASSRETRGYEQYV.

V is TRBV7-2 and J is TRBJ1-5; the D gene is possibly TRBD1 (5 bases). CDR3 length equals 16 residues. Trimming left V 2 bases short and J 3 bases short, with 14 bases between. Germline assignment: CDR1 SGHTA and CDR2 FQGNSA. CDR3 region: CASSLFGTVPNQPQHF. CDR3 nucleotides: TGTGCCAGCAGCTTATTCGGGACTGTACCCAATCAGCCCCAGCATTTT.

This sequence joins TRBV10-3 and TRBJ2-2, with 11 bases identical to TRBD1. The length of the CDR3 is 16 residues. With V trimmed by 2 bases and J by 5 bases, 4 bases remained unmatched. Looked up from germline, CDR1 is ENHRY and CDR2 is SYGVKD. The CDR3 region has the DNA TGTGCCATCAGTGAGCCCGGACAGGGGGCAACCGGGGAGCTGTTTTTT. It specifies CAISEPGQGATGELFF.

The chain employs TRBV6-1 and TRBJ2-2, with 14 bases matching TRBD2. Unmatched junction bases numbered 3, after V lost 4 bases and J lost 5 bases. CDR1 and CDR2 (germline): MNHNS, SASEGT. The CDR3 loop spans 16 amino acids. In nucleotides, the CDR3 is TGTGCCAGCAGTGGACTAGCGGGAGGGTTGACCGGGGAGCTGTTTTTT. This encodes CASSGLAGGLTGELFF.

The rearrangement joins TRBV7-3 to TRBJ2-1; 7 nucleotides agree with TRBD1. Germline V gene lookup returns CDR1 SGHTA and CDR2 FQGTGA. V trimming: 5 bases; J trimming: 7 bases; junction bases outside the gene matches: 11. This CDR3 spans 15 amino acids. The CDR3 protein is CASSPTGPFSNEQFF. The CDR3 coding sequence is TGTGCCAGCAGCCCGACAGGGCCTTTCTCGAATGAGCAGTTCTTC.